This T cell receptor beta chain was profiled in a study of metastatic and nonmetastatic thyroid tumors. Trimming removed 2 bases from V and 7 bases from J, with 14 bases in between. The germline gives CDR1 SGDLS, CDR2 YYNGEE. The CDR3 covers 14 residues. Using MiXCR, TCRdb reanalyzed the PCR reads. The sample records 91,000 or so clones, about 12% being singletons. No treatment had been given to any patient before thyroid surgery. The material sequenced was blood. The J gene is TRBJ2-3, the V gene TRBV9, with D possibly TRBD1 on 6 matching bases. The clonotype comes from a female donor with papillary thyroid cancer or a benign thyroid nodule (not recorded which). Some clones in this sample may be carry-over from other donors' samples. In DNA, the CDR3 is TGTGCCAGCAGCGTGACGGACGGGACAAATACGCAGTATTTT. It is translated as CASSVTDGTNTQYF.